A single sample gave rise to the 7 T cell receptor beta chains below, sequenced in a study of cytomegalovirus exposure and HLA in healthy donors (dated by TCRdb to about 2017). Receptor libraries were prepared by the immunoSEQ multiplex PCR assay. For the multiplex PCR, a mixture combining 60 forward primers for TCR Vbeta segments and 13 reverse primers for TCR Jbeta segments was used. The table was pulled from immuneACCESS by TCRdb, which kept in-frame rearrangements only. Such tables lose some clones; where checked, under half of the loss comes from unresolved V genes, and the rest has no known cause. The sample records 85,000 to 120,000 clones, around 75% of which are singletons. Together, the top ten hold 2.5% of the sample. What was sequenced was PBMCs. Receptor source: a middle-aged man in good health and CMV-seronegative.

The chain recombines TRBV7-9 with TRBJ2-7; D is possibly TRBD2 (6 bases). V lost 5 bases to trimming and J lost 0 bases, with 14 bases between them. Germline loops: CDR1 SEHNR, CDR2 FQNEAQ (reference sequence). This CDR3 spans 15 amino acids. In nucleotides, the CDR3 is TGTGCCAGCAGCCCTCGGGGGACTCGCTCCTACGAGCAGTACTTC. It specifies CASSPRGTRSYEQYF. Full variable domain (outside the CDR3, taken from reference TRBV7-9 and TRBJ2-7): DTGVSQNPRHKITKRGQNVTFRCDPISEHNRLYWYRQTLGQGPEFLTYFQNEAQLEKSRLLSDRFSAERPKGSFSTLEIQRTEQGDSAMYLCASSPRGTRSYEQYFGPGTRLTVT.

This clone has only a few counts. The V gene is TRBV10-2, the J gene TRBJ1-1; 8 bases match TRBD1. The CDR3 covers 14 residues. J lost 4 bases, V lost 6 bases, and 7 bases had no gene match. The germline gives CDR1 WSHSY, CDR2 SAAADI. CDR3 sequence: CASSETGVGTEAFF. In nucleotides, the CDR3 is TGCGCCAGCAGCGAGACAGGGGTTGGCACTGAAGCTTTCTTT.

The J gene is TRBJ1-1, the V gene TRBV6-1; TRBD1 matches 8 bases. This CDR3 region has 15 residues. Trimming at V came to 3 bases and at J to 2 bases, leaving 5 bases not matched to a gene. The germline gives CDR1 MNHNS, CDR2 SASEGT. The CDR3 coding sequence is TGTGCCAGCAGTGATGAGGGACAGGAAAACACTGAAGCTTTCTTT. Its protein is CASSDEGQENTEAFF.

This sequence joins TRBV7-9 and TRBJ2-3; no reliable D call. CDR1 is SEHNR, CDR2 FQNEAQ, per germline (reference sequence). Between the trimmed V and J ends, which lost 2 bases and 0 bases, there was a span of 6 bases. The CDR3 runs to 14 residues. Written as DNA, the CDR3 is TGTGCCAGCAGCTTACAGGCTAGCACAGATACGCAGTATTTT. Protein sequence: CASSLQASTDTQYF.

This chain connects TRBV2 to TRBJ1-2; TRBD1 might be the D (5 bases). V shed 5 bases and J shed 4 bases, with 14 bases lying between them. CDR3 length: 14 residues. The germline V gene encodes CDR1 SNHLY and CDR2 FYNNEI. The CDR3 is CASSRSGGGYGYTF. CDR3 nucleotide sequence: TGTGCCAGCAGTCGATCGGGGGGTGGCTATGGCTACACCTTC.

This clone was picked up one time. This chain connects TRBV18 to TRBJ1-2; 7 bases are a match to TRBD1. The trim removed 4 bases at V and 6 bases at J, leaving 5 bases unmatched. CDR3 length equals 13 residues. The germline CDR1 and CDR2 sequences are KGHSH and LQKENI. The CDR3 protein is CASSQDRSNGYTF. The CDR3 region has the DNA TGTGCCAGCTCACAGGACAGGTCTAATGGCTACACCTTC.

This clone appeared once. V is TRBV28 and J is TRBJ2-7; TRBD1 might be the D (5 bases). CDR3 length: 14 residues. V was clipped by 3 bases and J by 5 bases, with 14 bases between them. Germline V gene lookup returns CDR1 MDHEN and CDR2 SYDVKM. The CDR3 region has the DNA TGTGCCAGCAGTTTCATCCAGGGAAACGACGAGCAGTACTTC. Its protein product is CASSFIQGNDEQYF.